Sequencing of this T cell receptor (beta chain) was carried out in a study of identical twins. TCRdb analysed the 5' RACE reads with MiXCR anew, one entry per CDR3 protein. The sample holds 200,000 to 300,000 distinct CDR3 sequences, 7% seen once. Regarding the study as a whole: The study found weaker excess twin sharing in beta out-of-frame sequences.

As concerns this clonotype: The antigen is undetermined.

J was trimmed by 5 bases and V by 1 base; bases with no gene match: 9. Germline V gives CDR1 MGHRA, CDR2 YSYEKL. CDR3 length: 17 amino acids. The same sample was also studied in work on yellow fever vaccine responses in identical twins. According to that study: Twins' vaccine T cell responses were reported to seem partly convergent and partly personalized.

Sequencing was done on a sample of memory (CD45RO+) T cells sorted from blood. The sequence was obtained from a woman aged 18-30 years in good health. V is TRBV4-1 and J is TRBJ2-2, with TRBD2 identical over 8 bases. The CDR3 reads CASSQVRGGAKTGELFF. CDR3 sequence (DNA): TGCGCCAGCAGCCAAGTCCGGGGGGGGGCAAAGACCGGGGAGCTGTTTTTT.